Listed below are T cell receptor beta chains from one sample, sequenced in a study of metastatic and nonmetastatic thyroid tumors. TCRdb redid the clone calls on the PCR reads using MiXCR. The sample gives 20,000 to 25,000 clones, under 35% of which show up once; 11% to 15% is in the top ten. Sequenced: blood. The origin of the receptors is a female donor with papillary thyroid cancer or a benign thyroid nodule (not recorded which). Some clones in this sample may be carry-over from other donors' samples. The CDR3 runs from the conserved cysteine through the conserved F or W. Rows give clone size only sometimes, using once, few, many, or a class for an expanded clone.

v_gene	j_gene	abundance	CDR3aa
TRBV3-1	TRBJ1-1	many	CASSQEGRSRAFF
TRBV6-1	TRBJ1-2	medium-sized	CASSGQDSLFYGYTF
TRBV30	TRBJ2-7	-	CAWSVKAVSYEQYF
TRBV9	TRBJ1-2	medium-sized	CASSRRSYGYTF
TRBV11-3	TRBJ2-7	-	CASRRAGAGSKQYF
TRBV6-1	TRBJ2-7	-	CASSLGQTKTGYEQYF
TRBV6-1	TRBJ1-2	medium-sized	CASGGDRGRDYGYTF
TRBV9	TRBJ2-2	-	CASSVAPGGGSGELFF
TRBV19	TRBJ2-7	medium-sized	CASSIDWDSSYEQYF
TRBV5-1	TRBJ1-1	many	CASSGGRTEAFF
TRBV15	TRBJ2-1	-	CATSGDYHNEQFF
TRBV6-1	TRBJ1-6	-	CASVPGGSYNSPLHF
TRBV12-3/TRBV12-4	TRBJ1-2	medium-sized	CASSPGLDYGYTF
TRBV20-1	TRBJ2-3	-	CSARGTSGRHDTQYF
TRBV9	TRBJ2-2	many	CASSPRPGTGELFF
TRBV12-3/TRBV12-4	TRBJ2-1	many	CASSGLSYNEQFF
TRBV6-1	TRBJ1-2	medium-sized	CASAPGQALYGYTF
TRBV14	TRBJ2-7	many	CASSQTRTPSYEQYF
TRBV7-2	TRBJ1-4	-	CASSLVGTGYEKLFF
TRBV20-1	TRBJ2-3	-	CSASVPGTDTQYF
TRBV18	TRBJ2-6	medium-sized	CASSPVLSGANVLTF
TRBV7-2	TRBJ2-1	many	CASSLDRWASGDNEQFF
TRBV11-2	TRBJ2-1	-	CASSGGTGAYNEQFF
TRBV11-2	TRBJ2-1	many	CASGLDPAGGRSEQFF
TRBV19	TRBJ2-2	medium-sized	CASSIDQGSGELFF
TRBV27	TRBJ1-5	many	CASSIQVLGPQHF
TRBV7-9	TRBJ2-7	-	CASSTTGDARLQQYF
TRBV2	TRBJ2-7	few	CASSRGYEQYF
TRBV15	TRBJ2-3	-	CATSRDRGNPGTDTQYF
TRBV10-1	TRBJ2-7	-	CASSESGLRDNEQYF
TRBV19	TRBJ2-1	few	CASSIWTRGRNEQFF
TRBV6-1	TRBJ1-1	medium-sized	CASSELPGITEAFF
TRBV19	TRBJ2-3	-	CASSIGGQARDTQYF
TRBV6-9	TRBJ1-1	few	CASRRGVDTEAFF
TRBV19	TRBJ2-1	medium-sized	CASSLDRVTYNEQFF
TRBV20-1	TRBJ2-1	-	CSATPRTRSYNEQFF
TRBV11-2	TRBJ1-1	-	CASSLARPTEAFF
TRBV20-1	TRBJ1-1	-	CSEQALVNTEAFF
TRBV15	TRBJ2-7	many	CATSARDGSYEQYF
TRBV11-2	TRBJ2-6	once	CASSLVSRLLASGANVLTF
TRBV12-3/TRBV12-4	TRBJ1-1	medium-sized	CASSRQGVTEAFF
TRBV5-6	TRBJ1-6	-	CASSLFLDRPTHPLHF
TRBV6-1	TRBJ1-5	many	CATSQVFNQPQHF
TRBV12-3/TRBV12-4	TRBJ2-7	few	CANSLDPQGYEQYF
TRBV20-1	TRBJ2-3	many	CSLVTGKTDTQYF
TRBV6-1	TRBJ2-1	few	CATKKLDEQFF
TRBV6-4	TRBJ2-2	-	CASSDGTSTGELFF
TRBV20-1	TRBJ2-7	few	CSARDYTGYEQYF
TRBV9	TRBJ2-7	-	CASSVGQGGIHEQYF
TRBV29-1	TRBJ2-1	many	CSVEVGAASYNEQFF
TRBV6-1	TRBJ2-7	few	CASSAPSYEQYF
TRBV6-5	TRBJ1-2	many	CASSYMEAGYTF
TRBV6-2/TRBV6-3	TRBJ2-7	-	CASSTGTSSYEQYF